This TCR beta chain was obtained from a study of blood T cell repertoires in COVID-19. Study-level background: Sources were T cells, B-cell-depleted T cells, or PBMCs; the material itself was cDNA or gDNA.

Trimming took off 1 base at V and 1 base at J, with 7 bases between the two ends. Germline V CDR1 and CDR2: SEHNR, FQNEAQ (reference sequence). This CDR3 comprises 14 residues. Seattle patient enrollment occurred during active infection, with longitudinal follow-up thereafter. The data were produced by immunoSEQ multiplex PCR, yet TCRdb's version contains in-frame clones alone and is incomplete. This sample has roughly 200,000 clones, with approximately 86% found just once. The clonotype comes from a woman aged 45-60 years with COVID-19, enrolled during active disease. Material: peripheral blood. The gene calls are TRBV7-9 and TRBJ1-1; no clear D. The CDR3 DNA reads TGTGCCAGCAGCTTAGGCAGTCAGAACACTGAAGCTTTCTTT. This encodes CASSLGSQNTEAFF.